This T cell receptor (beta chain) was obtained from a study of T cells after yellow fever vaccination. TCRdb re-derived calls from the 5' RACE reads in MiXCR, one entry per CDR3 protein. The table has around 140,000 distinct CDR3 sequences, roughly 8.2% seen once; the top ten hold under 0.95%. Germline V lookup: CDR1 LNHDA, CDR2 SQIVND (reference sequence). Trimming took 3 bases from V and 8 from J; bases not matched to a gene: 7. There are 14 residues in the CDR3. A remark on this clonotype: A much bigger clone sits one base away, suggesting this may be a read error.

V is TRBV19 and J is TRBJ2-1; 7 nucleotides agree with TRBD2. This TCR derives from a man aged 25-45 years who received the YFV17D yellow fever vaccine. Sample: CD4+ T cells sorted from PBMCs, taken 5 days after the yellow fever booster vaccination. DNA for the CDR3: TGTGCCAGTAGTATTGGGGACTATAAATATGAGCAGTTCTTC. This codes for CASSIGDYKYEQFF.